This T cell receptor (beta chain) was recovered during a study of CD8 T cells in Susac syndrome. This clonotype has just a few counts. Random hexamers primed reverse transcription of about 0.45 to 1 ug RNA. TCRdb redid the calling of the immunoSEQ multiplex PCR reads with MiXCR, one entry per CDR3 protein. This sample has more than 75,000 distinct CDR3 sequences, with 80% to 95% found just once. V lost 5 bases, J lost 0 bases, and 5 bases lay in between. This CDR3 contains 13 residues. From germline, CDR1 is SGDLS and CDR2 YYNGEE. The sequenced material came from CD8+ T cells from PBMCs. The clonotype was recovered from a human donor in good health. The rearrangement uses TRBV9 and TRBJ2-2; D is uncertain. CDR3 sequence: CASRVANTGELFF. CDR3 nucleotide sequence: TGTGCCAGCAGGGTCGCGAACACCGGGGAGCTGTTTTTT.